This T cell receptor beta chain was identified during a study of T cell changes during pregnancy in multiple sclerosis. The CDR3 extends over 18 amino acids. Clones were sequenced by immunoSEQ multiplex PCR, and TCRdb holds only the in-frame ones, with some missing. The profile covers nearly 45,000 clones, with 90% to 97% appearing a single time and about 0.89% taken by the ten largest. The sequencing used peripheral blood, collected in the second trimester of pregnancy. J is TRBJ2-5 and V is TRBV21-1; the D call in the table, TRBD2, was not verified against the DNA. TRBV21-1 counts as a pseudogene. The TCR comes from a female donor with multiple sclerosis, enrolled in a pregnancy study. CDR3 region: CASPSCRTSGVGWETQYF. The CDR3 DNA reads as TGTGCCAGCCCCTCCTGCCGGACTAGCGGGGTCGGTTGGGAGACCCAGTACTTC.